This TCR beta chain was found in a study of molecular identifiers for immune sequencing clone quantification. Findings of the study overall: In CMV-specific effectors, clones above 20 copies held over 98% of molecules; naive, under 1%.

TCRdb used MiXCR to reprocess the PCR reads, holding one entry per CDR3 protein. Of a few hundred thousand distinct CDR3 sequences listed, under 25% were seen once; the top ten hold around 0.74%. With regard to this clonotype: What it recognizes is unknown.

Naive CD8 T cells were FACS-sorted by CD8+CD4-CCR7+CD45RA+ markers. Sequencing input: naive CD8+ T cells from blood, with Jurkat cell RNA spiked in. The sample's subset: FACS-sorted CD8+CD4-CCR7+CD45RA+ naive T cells. This clonotype originated in a human donor in good health. Some libraries in this study had Jurkat cell RNA spiked in.

The chain's CDR3 is CASLTATFERGGRPNEQFF. The CDR3 bases are TGTGCCAGTTTAACCGCCACCTTCGAGCGGGGGGGCCGTCCCAATGAGCAGTTCTTC. V gene TRBV6-2 or TRBV6-3 combines with J gene TRBJ2-1, with TRBD2 matching 10 bases. The germline V gene has CDR1 MNHEY and CDR2 SVGEGT. The CDR3 contains 19 residues. Unmatched junction bases numbered 23, after V lost 9 bases and J lost 6 bases.